This T cell receptor beta chain was retrieved from a study of regulatory T cells in long-lasting Graves disease. There are many counts of this clonotype. Its antigen remains unknown. Findings and caveats of the study: Sample size, which was small, may have reduced accuracy.

Both iRepertoire HTBI primers and Arm-PCR of CDR3 regions were used to build the TCR beta libraries. One entry per CDR3 protein, called by TCRdb with MiXCR from the multiplex PCR reads. This sample has some 280,000 distinct CDR3 sequences, with 20% to 25% found just once. As for time point: persistent/refractory GD, antithyroid drugs over 5 years with positive TRAb. Following extraction of RNA from PBMCs, that RNA was used to make the TCR library. This CDR3 comprises 14 residues. Trimming took 1 base from V and 4 from J, leaving 9 bases between them. The V gene's germline CDR1 is KGHDR and CDR2 SFDVKD.

The chain joins TRBV24-1 to TRBJ1-2; D remains unclear. The TCR was taken from a female donor with Graves disease. The sample was peripheral blood mononuclear cells (PBMCs), taken when the disease was refractory, from a patient treated with antithyroid drugs. CDR3 amino acids: CATSDFPVSYGYTF. The CDR3 DNA sequence: TGTGCCACCAGTGATTTTCCGGTTAGCTATGGCTACACCTTC.